These 22 T cell receptor beta chains came from one sample sequenced in a study of cytomegalovirus exposure and HLA in healthy donors (dated by TCRdb to about 2017). The library relied on the immunoSEQ multiplex PCR assay. The multiplex PCR relied on a mix of 60 forward primers for TCR Vbeta segments and 13 reverse primers for TCR Jbeta segments. The immuneACCESS repertoire file appears here via TCRdb, limited to in-frame rearrangements. These files lack a portion of the clones; in checked studies, under half of the deficit traces to unresolved V genes, and the cause of the others is not known. This sample has approximately 61,000 clones in its table, and about 84% of those were observed once. 7.8% of the sample comes from the top ten. The sequenced sample was PBMCs. The receptors here all came from a man younger than 35 in good health and CMV-seropositive.

The count of this clone is one. The V gene is TRBV5-4, the J gene TRBJ1-2, with TRBD1 matching over 11 bases. Germline V CDR1 and CDR2: SGHNT, YYREEE (reference sequence). The CDR3 spans 15 residues. Trimming cost V 4 bases and J 7 bases; bases outside gene matches: 9. The CDR3 loop is CASSLDPGQGGGYTF. The CDR3 region has the DNA TGTGCCAGCAGCCTTGACCCGGGACAGGGGGGTGGCTACACCTTC. Using reference TRBV5-4 and TRBJ1-2 for the parts outside the CDR3, the full variable domain is ETGVTQSPTHLIKTRGQQVTLRCSSQSGHNTVSWYQQALGQGPQFIFQYYREEENGRGNFPPRFSGLQFPNYSSELNVNALELDDSALYLCASSLDPGQGGGYTFGSGTRLTVV.

The chain has TRBV2 and TRBJ1-5; 8 nucleotides align to TRBD1. Germline-derived CDR1 and CDR2 are SNHLY and FYNNEI. Losses at the gene ends were 5 bases for V and 4 bases for J; bases not matched to a gene: 7. This CDR3 spans 15 amino acids. This CDR3 is CASSHRTGPNQPQHF. The CDR3 DNA follows: TGTGCCAGCAGTCATAGGACAGGGCCTAATCAGCCCCAGCATTTT.

The V and J genes are TRBV30 and TRBJ1-1; possible D gene TRBD1, 6 bases. Trimming cost V 3 bases and J 3 bases, with 14 bases left between them. The germline V gene has CDR1 GTSNPN and CDR2 SVGIG (reference sequence). The CDR3 extends over 14 amino acids. CDR3 bases: TGTGCCTGGAGGAGGGGGGGCAGGGACACTGAAGCTTTCTTT. It specifies CAWRRGGRDTEAFF.

The rearrangement joins TRBV2 to TRBJ1-1, with D tentatively TRBD1 (5 bases). The CDR3 has 15 residues. The V and J ends lost 2 bases and 1 base respectively, with 11 bases between them. Germline CDR1 is SNHLY and CDR2 is FYNNEI. The CDR3 loop reads CASSERGTQNTEAFF. CDR3 DNA: TGTGCCAGCAGTGAAAGGGGAACACAGAACACTGAAGCTTTCTTT.

This clone was seen only a few times. The rearrangement joins TRBV5-1 to TRBJ2-1, with 9 bases fitting TRBD2. Germline values: CDR1 SGHRS, CDR2 YFSETQ. The CDR3 is 15 amino acids. Trimming removed 4 bases from V and 6 bases from J; junction bases left unmatched: 8. CDR3: CASSQERGVLNEQFF. CDR3 bases: TGCGCCAGCAGCCAGGAGCGGGGGGTACTCAATGAGCAGTTCTTC.

The rearrangement links TRBV19 to TRBJ1-4; maybe TRBD1 (6 bases). The CDR3 loop spans 13 amino acids. Trimming took off 5 bases at V and 9 bases at J, with 13 bases between the two ends. Germline loops: CDR1 LNHDA, CDR2 SQIVND (reference sequence). CDR3 sequence: CASSLRDTKKLFF. Written as DNA, the CDR3 is TGTGCCAGTAGTCTCCGGGACACGAAAAAACTGTTTTTT.

The chain joins TRBV5-6 to TRBJ1-6; 7 bases agree with TRBD1. The junction had 15 bases not matched to a gene; V was cut back by 4 bases and J by 5 bases. The germline V gene encodes CDR1 SGHDT and CDR2 YYEEEE. The CDR3 runs to 18 residues. CDR3 sequence reads: CASSRIETQGQDNSPLHF. The CDR3 DNA is TGTGCCAGCAGCCGAATCGAGACACAGGGGCAGGATAATTCACCCCTCCACTTT.

V usage is TRBV7-9 and J usage is TRBJ1-4; D remains unclear. V lost 5 bases, J lost 1 base, and 8 bases lay in between. Germline V gene data show CDR1 as SEHNR and CDR2 as FQNEAQ (reference sequence). The CDR3 has 14 amino acids. The CDR3 region has the DNA TGTGCCAGCAGCCCCCGGGAAACTAATGAAAAACTGTTTTTT. Residues: CASSPRETNEKLFF.

This clone was recorded once. The genes are TRBV19 and TRBJ1-1; D not certain. CDR1 and CDR2 from the germline V gene are LNHDA and SQIVND (reference sequence). The CDR3 runs to 14 residues. Trimming removed 3 bases at V and 2 bases at J, with 10 bases between. CDR3 DNA sequence: TGTGCCAGTAGTATCGGTCTCGTTAACACTGAAGCTTTCTTT. Residues: CASSIGLVNTEAFF.

This chain joins TRBV7-9 and TRBJ2-7; 12 bases are a match to TRBD2. Germline-derived CDR1 and CDR2 are SEHNR and FQNEAQ (reference sequence). CDR3 length: 19 amino acids. V lost 0 bases and J lost 6; bases outside the gene matches: 15. The CDR3 DNA reads as TGTGCCAGCAGCTTAGCGCCTAGCGGGGGGGCCTACCACCCACTCGAGCAGTACTTC. Residues: CASSLAPSGGAYHPLEQYF.

This clone was seen a handful of times. The V gene is TRBV27, the J gene TRBJ2-7; 7 bases map to TRBD1. There are 15 residues in the CDR3. After removal of 3 bases from V and 4 bases from J, the junction contained 9 bases not matched to a gene. Germline-derived CDR1 and CDR2 are MNHEY and SMNVEV (reference sequence). The CDR3 sequence: CASSFPGQALYEQYF. CDR3 DNA: TGTGCCAGCAGTTTTCCAGGACAGGCTCTATACGAGCAGTACTTC.

The V call is TRBV2, the J call TRBJ1-5; D might be TRBD1 (6 bases). The CDR3 has 13 amino acids. The ends were cut back, 7 bases at V and 7 bases at J, with 14 bases in the middle. Germline V lookup: CDR1 SNHLY, CDR2 FYNNEI. CDR3 protein: CASTGEGGQPQHF. CDR3 sequence (DNA): TGTGCCAGCACAGGGGAAGGGGGACAGCCCCAGCATTTT.

V gene TRBV10-1 combines with J gene TRBJ2-1; 13 nucleotides align to TRBD2. CDR1 WNHNN and CDR2 SYGVQD come from the germline V gene (reference sequence). CDR3 length: 15 residues. The ends lost 3 bases at V and 5 bases at J; junction bases unmatched: 1. CDR3 amino acids: CASSEGTSGNNEQFF. In DNA form, the CDR3 reads TGCGCCAGCAGTGAAGGGACTAGCGGGAACAATGAGCAGTTCTTC.

This chain connects TRBV5-1 to TRBJ1-5; D is undetermined. Germline V gives CDR1 SGHRS, CDR2 YFSETQ. Trimming took 0 bases from V and 6 from J, leaving 10 bases between them. CDR3 size: 14 residues. The CDR3 sequence: CASSLDGVGQPQHF. CDR3 coding DNA: TGCGCCAGCAGCTTGGACGGGGTAGGTCAGCCCCAGCATTTT.

This clone was seen a handful of times. CDR3 nucleotides: TGTGCCAGCACCACATCGGGGAGGGAATCCTACGAGCAGTACTTC. This sequence encodes CASTTSGRESYEQYF. The chain combines TRBV2 with TRBJ2-7, with 7 bases identical to TRBD2. The germline gives CDR1 SNHLY, CDR2 FYNNEI. The CDR3 is 15 amino acids. The junction had 10 bases not matched to a gene; V was cut back by 7 bases and J by 1 base.

V gene TRBV6-4 combines with J gene TRBJ2-7; the match to TRBD1 covers 12 bases. The CDR3 totals 14 residues. V shed 5 bases, J shed 6 bases, and the junction held 5 bases outside the gene matches. Germline V gene sequence: CDR1 MRHNA, CDR2 SNTAGT. The CDR3 region is CASSTGTGGSEQYF. CDR3 nucleotides: TGTGCCAGCAGTACCGGGACAGGGGGCTCCGAGCAGTACTTC.

The chain is built from TRBV15 and TRBJ2-1, with 8 bases matching TRBD2. Germline CDR1 and CDR2: LNHNV and YYDKDF (reference sequence). The CDR3 loop spans 15 amino acids. J was trimmed by 10 bases and V by 2 bases; bases with no gene match: 10. CDR3 amino acids: CATSRIRGGQGEQFF. For the CDR3, the DNA is TGTGCCACCAGCAGAATTCGGGGGGGCCAAGGGGAGCAGTTCTTC. Filled out from reference TRBV15 and TRBJ2-1, the complete variable domain reads DAMVIQNPRYQVTQFGKPVTLSCSQTLNHNVMYWYQQKSSQAPKLLFHYYDKDFNNEADTPDNFQSRRPNTSFCFLDIRSPGLGDTAMYLCATSRIRGGQGEQFFGPGTRLTVL.

The V call is TRBV7-6, the J call TRBJ1-1; TRBD1 might be the D (5 bases). The germline CDR1 and CDR2 sequences are SGHVS and FNYEAQ. CDR3 length: 16 residues. Deletions cut 5 bases from V and 0 bases from J, with 16 bases between. CDR3 residues: CASSAQGGGMNTEAFF. In nucleotides, the CDR3 is TGTGCCAGCAGCGCTCAGGGAGGAGGTATGAACACTGAAGCTTTCTTT.

V usage is TRBV5-1 and J usage is TRBJ1-1; a weak D match, TRBD1 (6 bases). The CDR3 runs to 13 residues. Between the trimmed V and J ends, which lost 4 bases and 4 bases, there was a span of 11 bases. Germline CDR1 is SGHRS and CDR2 is YFSETQ. The CDR3 sequence: CASSNREGTEAFF. DNA for the CDR3: TGCGCCAGCAGCAACAGGGAGGGCACTGAAGCTTTCTTT.

V is TRBV19 and J is TRBJ2-5, with D tentatively TRBD1 (5 bases). Germline loops: CDR1 LNHDA, CDR2 SQIVND (reference sequence). The CDR3 has 13 residues. Between the trimmed V and J ends, which lost 5 bases and 4 bases, there was a span of 11 bases. The CDR3 sequence is CASSLDQGETQYF. The CDR3 bases are TGTGCCAGTAGTCTTGACCAGGGAGAGACCCAGTACTTC.

The chain combines TRBV25-1 with TRBJ2-3; D call uncertain. Germline CDR1 MGHDK, CDR2 SYGVNS. V was trimmed by 6 bases and J by 0 bases, leaving 16 bases between them. The CDR3 sequence is 16 residues long. In nucleotides, the CDR3 is TGTGCCAGCAGCAGCCTTTTTCTGACTAGCACAGATACGCAGTATTTT. Translation: CASSSLFLTSTDTQYF.

Written as DNA, the CDR3 is TGTGCCTGCCGCCGTGCAAAGCAAAATGAAAAACTGTTTTTT. Amino acids: CACRRAKQNEKLFF. The V gene is TRBV30, the J gene TRBJ1-4; D call uncertain. Per the germline V gene, CDR1 is GTSNPN and CDR2 is SVGIG (reference sequence). The CDR3 contains 14 residues. The ends were cut back, 6 bases at V and 5 bases at J, with 16 bases in the middle.